What follows is one T cell receptor (beta chain) and its context. The data are from a study of control samples from healthy donors and cancer patients. Trimming shortened V by 5 bases and J by 3 bases, and 7 bases separated the two germline ends. Germline CDR1 SGHAT, CDR2 FQNNGV. The CDR3 runs 13 residues. The method was immunoSEQ multiplex PCR; TCRdb's version includes in-frame clones alone and lacks a portion of them. In the table there are over 55,000 clones, 91% of which are singletons. The genes are TRBV11-2 and TRBJ1-4, with D uncertain. Sequenced sample: PBMCs. This clonotype originated in a man aged 30-40 years with colorectal cancer. This CDR3 is CASSTWANEKLFF. The CDR3 nucleotides read TGTGCCAGCAGCACCTGGGCTAATGAAAAACTGTTTTTT.